The 20 T cell receptor beta chains in this list originate from one sample, sequenced in a study of memory CD4+ T cells and cytomegalovirus serostatus. This table comes from immunoSEQ multiplex PCR, and its TCRdb copy is limited to in-frame clones, with some not included. The data show 41,000 or so clones, around 79% seen once. Single viable CD3+CD4+CD8-CD45RO+ cells were sorted as the memory CD4+ T cells. Sequenced material: memory CD4+ T cells from blood. These receptors came from an adult in good health and CMV-seronegative.

The chain joins TRBV7-2 to TRBJ1-1; D might be TRBD1 (6 bases). This CDR3 has 14 amino acids. In germline, CDR1 is SGHTA, CDR2 FQGNSA. The V gene lost 4 bases and the J gene lost 7 bases, with 16 bases spanning the gap. DNA of the CDR3: TGTGCCAGCAGCTCGGGACATTCGGCCGGTGAAGCTTTCTTT. Amino acid sequence: CASSSGHSAGEAFF.

The rearrangement uses TRBV11-2 and TRBJ2-3; a weak D match, TRBD1 (5 bases). The CDR3 loop spans 15 amino acids. V lost 5 bases and J lost 4, with 16 bases in between. Germline V CDR1 and CDR2: SGHAT, FQNNGV. CDR3 region: CASSPHGQGSDTQYF. The DNA of the CDR3 is TGTGCCAGCAGCCCTCATGGGCAGGGATCAGATACGCAGTATTTT. The full variable domain, with the rest looked up from reference TRBV11-2 and TRBJ2-3, is EAGVAQSPRYKIIEKRQSVAFWCNPISGHATLYWYQQILGQGPKLLIQFQNNGVVDDSQLPKDRFSAERLKGVDSTLKIQPAKLEDSAVYLCASSPHGQGSDTQYFGPGTRLTVL.

The chain combines TRBV6-5 with TRBJ2-5; the D is unclear. Germline CDR1 MNHEY, CDR2 SVGAGI. Trimming left V 5 bases short and J 2 bases short, with 9 bases between. The CDR3 length is 13 residues. CDR3 protein: CASSPLGQETQYF. The DNA for the CDR3 is TGTGCCAGCAGTCCCCTGGGTCAAGAGACCCAGTACTTC.

The V gene is TRBV19, the J gene TRBJ1-1; D is unclear. V lost 4 bases, J lost 5 bases, and 11 bases lay in between. The CDR3 spans 13 residues. The germline gives CDR1 LNHDA, CDR2 SQIVND (reference sequence). The CDR3 spells CASSTTMRTEAFF. The DNA of the CDR3 is TGTGCCAGTAGTACGACAATGAGGACTGAAGCTTTCTTT.

The gene calls are TRBV6-1 and TRBJ2-7; 12 nucleotides agree with TRBD1. This CDR3 has 15 amino acids. After removal of 8 bases from V and 5 bases from J, the junction contained 10 bases not matched to a gene. CDR1 is MNHNS and CDR2 is SASEGT in the germline V gene. The CDR3 region has the DNA TGTGCCAGCTCCCGGGGAGGGACAGGGGGCCACGAGCAGTACTTC. Its protein product is CASSRGGTGGHEQYF.

This chain connects TRBV5-1 to TRBJ2-3; 7 nucleotides align to TRBD1. The CDR3 is made up of 15 amino acids. Germline CDR1 is SGHRS and CDR2 is YFSETQ. Losses at the gene ends were 3 bases for V and 4 bases for J; bases not matched to a gene: 8. The CDR3 coding sequence is TGCGCCAGCAGCTCAGCGACAGGGAGCGCAGATACGCAGTATTTT. Its protein product is CASSSATGSADTQYF.

This chain joins TRBV7-2 and TRBJ1-6; D gene unclear. Trimming left V 5 bases short and J 9 bases short, with 17 bases between. This CDR3 region has 15 residues. Germline CDR1 and CDR2: SGHTA and FQGNSA. In DNA form, the CDR3 reads TGTGCCAGCAGCCCCCAAGAAGGATCGATTTCACCCCTCCACTTT. This gives the protein CASSPQEGSISPLHF.

V usage is TRBV9 and J usage is TRBJ2-5, with D perhaps matching TRBD1 or TRBD2 (6 bases each). This CDR3 is 14 amino acids long. The germline V and J ends were trimmed by 4 bases and 5 bases, with 15 bases remaining between them. From germline, CDR1 is SGDLS and CDR2 YYNGEE. Here the CDR3 DNA reads TGTGCCAGCAGCCCTCACGGGGGCGGGGAGACCCAGTACTTC. Translating it yields CASSPHGGGETQYF.

The V and J genes are TRBV11-2 and TRBJ1-1, with 7 bases that match TRBD1. The CDR3 is 15 amino acids. Germline V gives CDR1 SGHAT, CDR2 FQNNGV. V dropped 5 bases and J dropped 4; count of bases not matched to a gene: 10. This chain's CDR3 is CASSPRTGGITEAFF. The DNA for the CDR3 is TGTGCCAGCAGCCCCAGGACAGGTGGAATCACTGAAGCTTTCTTT.

This clone was seen more than once but under ten times. The V call is TRBV5-1, the J call TRBJ1-6, with TRBD1 matching 9 bases. The length of the CDR3 is 18 residues. V dropped 5 bases and J dropped 9; count of bases not matched to a gene: 18. Germline V gene sequence: CDR1 SGHRS, CDR2 YFSETQ. The CDR3 DNA sequence: TGCGCCAGCAGGGCCGGGACAGGGTCCCCGGGATTGCGTTCACCCCTCCACTTT. Its translation is CASRAGTGSPGLRSPLHF.

V usage is TRBV7-9 and J usage is TRBJ2-3; the match to TRBD2 covers 11 bases. V lost 5 bases, J lost 7 bases, and 5 bases stayed unmatched. Germline CDR1 SEHNR, CDR2 FQNEAQ (reference sequence). CDR3 length equals 14 residues. CDR3 sequence (DNA): TGTGCCAGCAGCAATAGCGGGGGGGCACATACGCAGTATTTT. Its protein product is CASSNSGGAHTQYF.

CDR3 residues: CASSLGFTGWNEQFF. As DNA, the CDR3 is TGTGCCAGCAGCTTAGGTTTTACGGGGTGGAATGAGCAGTTCTTC. This rearrangement joins TRBV7-9 to TRBJ2-1, with D maybe TRBD2 (5 bases). CDR1 is SEHNR, CDR2 FQNEAQ, per germline (reference sequence). V lost 1 base to trimming and J lost 7 bases, with 14 bases between them. This CDR3 is 15 amino acids long.

CDR3 sequence: CASSLPGAKTQYF. CDR3 sequence (DNA): TGTGCCAGCAGCTTGCCGGGGGCGAAGACCCAGTACTTC. The V gene is TRBV7-8, the J gene TRBJ2-5, with D perhaps being TRBD1 or TRBD2 (6 bases each). This CDR3 spans 13 amino acids. V shed 3 bases and J shed 6 bases, with 11 bases lying between them. Germline V gene lookup returns CDR1 SGHVS and CDR2 FQNEAQ. The entire variable domain, with the rest obtained from reference TRBV7-8 and TRBJ2-5, is as follows: GAGVSQSPRYKVAKRGQDVALRCDPISGHVSLFWYQQALGQGPEFLTYFQNEAQLDKSGLPSDRFFAERPEGSVSTLKIQRTQQEDSAVYLCASSLPGAKTQYFGPGTRLLVL.

Regarding this clone: The DNA is omitted, as the CDR3 cannot be located on it reliably, and the CDR3 follows TCRdb's listing. The chain combines TRBV19 with TRBJ2-5. The length of the CDR3 is 15 amino acids, counting both ends. CDR1 is LNHDA, CDR2 SQIVND, per germline (reference sequence). CDR3 region: CASSPSGRVFETQYF.

The rearrangement links TRBV10-1 to TRBJ2-3; TRBD2 aligns across 7 bases. This CDR3 contains 19 residues. Germline CDR1 WNHNN, CDR2 SYGVQD (reference sequence). The trim removed 7 bases at V and 2 bases at J, leaving 21 bases unmatched. The CDR3 DNA sequence: TGCGCCAGCAACCCGGGGGGTAAACGGGGTGAAGGGGACACAGATACGCAGTATTTT. Protein: CASNPGGKRGEGDTDTQYF.

This chain links TRBV6-1 with TRBJ1-2; no definite D call. The CDR3 has 14 amino acids. CDR1 is MNHNS and CDR2 is SASEGT in the germline V gene. V gave up 3 bases and J gave up 6 bases, with 14 bases separating them. The CDR3 coding sequence is TGTGCCAGCAGTGAGTCGCGGGTACGAAATGGCTACACCTTC. The encoded protein is CASSESRVRNGYTF.

The chain combines TRBV6-1 with TRBJ1-4, with D possibly TRBD1 on 6 matching bases. V was cut by 4 bases and J by 8 bases, with 17 bases left in between. The length of the CDR3 is 15 residues. CDR1 MNHNS and CDR2 SASEGT come from the germline V gene. CDR3 protein: CASSAARQAEEKLFF. The DNA of the CDR3 is TGTGCCAGCAGTGCGGCCCGACAGGCGGAGGAAAAACTGTTTTTT.

The CDR3 bases are TGTGCCAGTAGTAGACAGGGGACAACTAATGAAAAACTGTTTTTT. The encoded protein is CASSRQGTTNEKLFF. The J gene is TRBJ1-4, the V gene TRBV19, with 8 bases aligning to TRBD1. This CDR3 contains 15 residues. V lost 4 bases to trimming and J lost 0 bases; unmatched junction nucleotides: 1. Germline CDR1 LNHDA, CDR2 SQIVND (reference sequence). Full variable domain (outside the CDR3, taken from reference TRBV19 and TRBJ1-4): DGGITQSPKYLFRKEGQNVTLSCEQNLNHDAMYWYRQDPGQGLRLIYYSQIVNDFQKGDIAEGYSVSREKKESFPLTVTSAQKNPTAFYLCASSRQGTTNEKLFFGSGTQLSVL.

This clone was picked up one time. The V gene is TRBV19, the J gene TRBJ2-2; TRBD1 matches 7 bases. Germline assignment: CDR1 LNHDA and CDR2 SQIVND (reference sequence). The length of the CDR3 is 15 residues. V dropped 5 bases and J dropped 4; count of bases not matched to a gene: 7. DNA for the CDR3: TGTGCCAGTAGTTTATACAACAGGGGCACCGGGGAGCTGTTTTTT. Residues: CASSLYNRGTGELFF.

The genes are TRBV7-8 and TRBJ1-2, with D perhaps matching TRBD1 (5 bases). V was clipped by 6 bases and J by 6 bases, with 20 bases between them. The CDR3 has 15 residues. CDR1 and CDR2 (germline): SGHVS, FQNEAQ. The CDR3 protein is CASSIGTARGDGYTF. The CDR3 DNA follows: TGTGCCAGCAGTATTGGCACAGCGCGGGGGGATGGCTACACCTTC.